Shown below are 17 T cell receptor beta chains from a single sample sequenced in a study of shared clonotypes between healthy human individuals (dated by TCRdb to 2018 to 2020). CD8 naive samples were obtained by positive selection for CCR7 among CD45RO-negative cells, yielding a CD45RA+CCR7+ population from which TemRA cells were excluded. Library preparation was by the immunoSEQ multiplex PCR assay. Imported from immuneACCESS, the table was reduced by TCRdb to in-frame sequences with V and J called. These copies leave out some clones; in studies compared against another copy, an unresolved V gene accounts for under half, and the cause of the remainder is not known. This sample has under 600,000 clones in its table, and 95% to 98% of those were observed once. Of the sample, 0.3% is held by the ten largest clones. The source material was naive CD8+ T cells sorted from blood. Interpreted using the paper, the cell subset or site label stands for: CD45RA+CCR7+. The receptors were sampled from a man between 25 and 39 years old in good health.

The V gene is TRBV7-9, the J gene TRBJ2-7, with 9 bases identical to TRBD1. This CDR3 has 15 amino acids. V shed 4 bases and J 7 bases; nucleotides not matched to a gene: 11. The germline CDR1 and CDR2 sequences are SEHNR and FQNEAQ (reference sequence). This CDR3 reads CASSWGLDRGNEQYF. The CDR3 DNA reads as TGTGCCAGCAGCTGGGGCCTGGACAGGGGTAATGAGCAGTACTTC.

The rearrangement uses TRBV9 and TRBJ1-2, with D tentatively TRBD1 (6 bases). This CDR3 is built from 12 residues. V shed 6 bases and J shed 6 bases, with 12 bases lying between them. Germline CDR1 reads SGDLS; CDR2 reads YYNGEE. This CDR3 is CASTAGVHGYTF. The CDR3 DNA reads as TGTGCCAGCACGGCAGGGGTCCATGGCTACACCTTC.

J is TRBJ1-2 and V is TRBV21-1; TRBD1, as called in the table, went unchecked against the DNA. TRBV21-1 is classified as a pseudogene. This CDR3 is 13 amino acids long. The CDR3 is CASSKGPTGNYTF. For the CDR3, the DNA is TGTGCCAGCAGCAAAGGGCCAACAGGGAACTACACCTTC.

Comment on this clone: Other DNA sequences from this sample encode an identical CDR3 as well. CDR3 nucleotide sequence: TGTGCCAGCAGTTTAGGGACTAGCGGCTACGAGCAGTACTTC. Protein product: CASSLGTSGYEQYF. The gene calls are TRBV27 and TRBJ2-7; the match to TRBD2 covers 11 bases. The CDR3 contains 14 residues. Germline loops: CDR1 MNHEY, CDR2 SMNVEV (reference sequence). V shed 2 bases and J 3 bases; nucleotides not matched to a gene: 0.

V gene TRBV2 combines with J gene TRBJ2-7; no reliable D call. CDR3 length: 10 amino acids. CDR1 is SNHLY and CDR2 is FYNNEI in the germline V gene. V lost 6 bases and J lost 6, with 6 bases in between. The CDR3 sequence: CASRDGEQYF. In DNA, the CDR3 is TGTGCCAGCAGGGACGGCGAGCAGTACTTC.

CDR3 coding DNA: TGTGCCAGCAGCCCCGGACTAGCGGGCCCCAAAAACATTCAGTACTTC. It encodes CASSPGLAGPKNIQYF. This sequence joins TRBV7-6 and TRBJ2-4; TRBD2 agrees at 11 bases. Germline V CDR1 and CDR2: SGHVS, FNYEAQ. The V and J ends lost 5 bases and 2 bases, in that order; junction bases with no gene match: 5. The CDR3 has 16 amino acids. The full variable domain, its missing parts supplied by reference TRBV7-6 and TRBJ2-4, is GAGVSQSPRYKVTKRGQDVALRCDPISGHVSLYWYRQALGQGPEFLTYFNYEAQQDKSGLPNDRFSAERPEGSISTLTIQRTEQRDSAMYRCASSPGLAGPKNIQYFGAGTRLSVL.

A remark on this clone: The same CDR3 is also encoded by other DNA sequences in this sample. CDR3 DNA sequence: TGCGCCAGCAGCTTTGCGGAAGCCTACGAGCAGTACTTC. Translated: CASSFAEAYEQYF. V usage is TRBV5-1 and J usage is TRBJ2-7; D is unclear. Looked up from germline, CDR1 is SGHRS and CDR2 is YFSETQ. Trimming removed 2 bases from V and 2 bases from J, with 8 bases in between. The CDR3 runs to 13 residues.

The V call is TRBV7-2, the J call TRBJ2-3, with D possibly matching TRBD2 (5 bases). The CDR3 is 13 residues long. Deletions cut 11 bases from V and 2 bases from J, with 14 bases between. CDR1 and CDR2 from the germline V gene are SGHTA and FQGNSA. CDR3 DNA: TGTGCCTCCCACCCGGGGAACACAGATACGCAGTATTTT. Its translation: CASHPGNTDTQYF. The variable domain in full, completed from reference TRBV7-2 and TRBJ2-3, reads GAGVSQSPSNKVTEKGKDVELRCDPISGHTALYWYRQSLGQGLEFLIYFQGNSAPDKSGLPSDRFSAERTGGSVSTLTIQRTQQEDSAVYLCASHPGNTDTQYFGPGTRLTVL.

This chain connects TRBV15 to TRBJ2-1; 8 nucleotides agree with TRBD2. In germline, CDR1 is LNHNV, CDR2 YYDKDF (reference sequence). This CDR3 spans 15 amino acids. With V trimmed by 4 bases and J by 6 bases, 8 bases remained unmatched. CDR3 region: CATSTQREWANEQFF. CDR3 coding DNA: TGTGCCACCAGCACTCAGCGGGAGTGGGCCAATGAGCAGTTCTTC.

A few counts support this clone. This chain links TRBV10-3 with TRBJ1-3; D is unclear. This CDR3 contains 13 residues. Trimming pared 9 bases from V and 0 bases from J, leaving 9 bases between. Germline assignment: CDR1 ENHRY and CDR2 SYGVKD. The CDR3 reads CAIRQPSGNTIYF. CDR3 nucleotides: TGTGCCATTCGACAACCCTCTGGAAACACCATATATTTT.

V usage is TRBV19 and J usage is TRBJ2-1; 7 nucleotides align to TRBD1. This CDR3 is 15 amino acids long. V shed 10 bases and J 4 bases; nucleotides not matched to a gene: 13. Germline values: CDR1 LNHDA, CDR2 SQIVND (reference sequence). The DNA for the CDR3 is TGTGCCACATCTCATCGACAGGGCGAGTACAATGAGCAGTTCTTC. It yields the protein CATSHRQGEYNEQFF.

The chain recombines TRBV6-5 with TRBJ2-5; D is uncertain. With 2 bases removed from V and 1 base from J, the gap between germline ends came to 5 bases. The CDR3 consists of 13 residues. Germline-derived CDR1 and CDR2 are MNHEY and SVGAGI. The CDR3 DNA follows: TGTGCCAGCAGTTACGGATCCCAAGAGACCCAGTACTTC. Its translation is CASSYGSQETQYF.

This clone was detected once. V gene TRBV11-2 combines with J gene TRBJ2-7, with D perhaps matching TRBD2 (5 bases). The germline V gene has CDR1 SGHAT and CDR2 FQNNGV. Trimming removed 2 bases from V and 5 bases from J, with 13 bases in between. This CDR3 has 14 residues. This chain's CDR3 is CASSLRGPLDEQYF. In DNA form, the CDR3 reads TGTGCCAGCAGCTTACGCGGGCCCCTAGACGAGCAGTACTTC.

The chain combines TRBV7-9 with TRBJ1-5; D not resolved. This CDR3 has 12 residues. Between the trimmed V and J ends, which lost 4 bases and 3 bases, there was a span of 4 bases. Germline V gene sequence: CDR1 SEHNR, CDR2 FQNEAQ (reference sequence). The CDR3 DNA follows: TGTGCCAGCAGCTCACCCAATCAGCCCCAGCATTTT. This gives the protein CASSSPNQPQHF. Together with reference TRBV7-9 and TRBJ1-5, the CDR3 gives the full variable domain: DTGVSQNPRHKITKRGQNVTFRCDPISEHNRLYWYRQTLGQGPEFLTYFQNEAQLEKSRLLSDRFSAERPKGSFSTLEIQRTEQGDSAMYLCASSSPNQPQHFGDGTRLSIL.

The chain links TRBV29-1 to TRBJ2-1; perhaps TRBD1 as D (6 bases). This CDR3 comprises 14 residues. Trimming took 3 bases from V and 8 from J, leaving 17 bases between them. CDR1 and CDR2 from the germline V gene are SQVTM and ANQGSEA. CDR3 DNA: TGCAGCGTTGACACGGCTGGGGGCATCCATGAGCAGTTCTTC. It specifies CSVDTAGGIHEQFF.

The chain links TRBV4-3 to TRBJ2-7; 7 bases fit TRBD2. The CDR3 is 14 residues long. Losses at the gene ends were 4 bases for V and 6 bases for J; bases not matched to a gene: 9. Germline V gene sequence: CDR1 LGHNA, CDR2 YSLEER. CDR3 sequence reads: CASSLDRGSPEQYF. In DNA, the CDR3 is TGCGCCAGCAGCCTCGACCGCGGGAGTCCCGAGCAGTACTTC.

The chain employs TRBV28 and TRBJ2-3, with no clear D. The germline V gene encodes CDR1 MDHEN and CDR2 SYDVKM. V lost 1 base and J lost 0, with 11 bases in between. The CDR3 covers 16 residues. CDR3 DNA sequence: TGTGCCAGCAGTTTATTGGGGTTTTCTAGCACAGATACGCAGTATTTT. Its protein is CASSLLGFSSTDTQYF.